These 15 T cell receptor beta chains originate from one sample sequenced in a study of blood T cells in healthy people across ages. Sample-barcoded 5' priming and a J-beta primer mix drove a second PCR of about 6 to 12 cycles. TCRdb recomputed calls from the 5' RACE reads with MiXCR, one row per CDR3 protein. The data contain about 1.8 million distinct CDR3 sequences, around 48% of them singletons. The sample consisted of blood. These receptors were collected from a woman aged 40 to 50 in good health.

The count of this clonotype is one. The chain has TRBV27 and TRBJ2-3, with 15 bases that match TRBD2. Trimming removed 6 bases from V and 6 bases from J; junction bases left unmatched: 10. CDR1 and CDR2 (germline): MNHEY, SMNVEV (reference sequence). The CDR3 runs 17 residues. CDR3 in amino acids: CASSSGLAGGPRDTQYF. DNA of the CDR3: TGTGCCAGCAGCTCGGGACTAGCGGGGGGTCCTAGGGATACGCAGTATTTT.

This clonotype has a handful of counts. The chain joins TRBV29-1 to TRBJ2-5; D is uncertain. Germline CDR1 is SQVTM and CDR2 is ANQGSEA. The CDR3 loop spans 14 amino acids. Trimming removed 3 bases at V and 4 bases at J, with 15 bases between. CDR3 sequence: CSVDLPGQRETQYF. CDR3 DNA sequence: TGCAGCGTTGACCTCCCCGGGCAACGAGAGACCCAGTACTTC.

This chain links TRBV28 with TRBJ2-7; D is unresolved. The CDR3 runs to 14 residues. From germline, CDR1 is MDHEN and CDR2 SYDVKM. V lost 5 bases, J lost 0 bases, and 11 bases lay in between. The CDR3 is CASSPTLGSYEQYF. CDR3 in DNA: TGTGCCAGCAGTCCGACACTTGGCTCCTACGAGCAGTACTTC.

The chain is built from TRBV27 and TRBJ2-7; 10 nucleotides align to TRBD1. Germline V gene sequence: CDR1 MNHEY, CDR2 SMNVEV (reference sequence). Germline trimming cut 5 bases from V and 7 bases from J; bases unmatched to any gene: 8. This CDR3 spans 14 amino acids. The CDR3 reads CASSISTGGNEQYF. For the CDR3, the DNA is TGTGCCAGCAGTATTTCGACAGGGGGCAATGAGCAGTACTTC.

The chain recombines TRBV2 with TRBJ2-1, with 7 bases fitting TRBD1. The ends lost 7 bases at V and 8 bases at J; junction bases unmatched: 17. This CDR3 is built from 16 residues. Germline CDR1 SNHLY, CDR2 FYNNEI. In nucleotides, the CDR3 is TGTGCCAGCACCAGGGACAGAATACGCGACATCGATGAGCAGTTCTTC. Its protein product is CASTRDRIRDIDEQFF.

Note on this clonotype: This sequence may be a read error, since a much larger clone differs from it by one base. This sequence joins TRBV6-2 or TRBV6-3 and TRBJ2-7; D uncertain. The end of the DNA fits TRBJ2-4 better, so the J call may be wrong. Germline V gives CDR1 MNHEY, CDR2 SVGEGT. The CDR3 extends over 15 amino acids. The CDR3 here is CASVLGALGKNIQYF. DNA for the CDR3: TGTGCCAGCGTCTTAGGAGCCCTAGGCAAAAACATTCAGTACTTC.

The chain links TRBV5-1 to TRBJ2-1, with a weak D call TRBD2 (6 bases). The CDR3 runs to 12 residues. Trimming left V 7 bases short and J 12 bases short, with 17 bases between. CDR1 and CDR2 (germline): SGHRS, YFSETQ. CDR3 DNA: TGCGCCAGCGGATGGGACTCGGACCCGCAGTTCTTC. Translation: CASGWDSDPQFF.

As concerns this clonotype: Since a much larger clone is just one base distant, this may be a read error. V gene TRBV6-1 combines with J gene TRBJ2-5; TRBD2 agrees at 11 bases. This CDR3 is built from 15 residues. Germline V gene data show CDR1 as MNHNS and CDR2 as SASEGT. Here the CDR3 DNA reads TGTGCCAGCAGTGGGGCTAGCGGGGGGCAAGAGGCCCAGTACTTC. Its translation is CASSGASGGQEAQYF.

Worth noting for this clonotype: A junction boundary mismatches the germline segment, possibly from a read error. The rearrangement uses TRBV7-2 and TRBJ1-2; tentative D call: TRBD1 (5 bases). The CDR3 totals 16 residues. Germline V lookup: CDR1 SGHTA, CDR2 FQGNSA. CDR3: CASSPVGTGANYGYTF. CDR3 DNA sequence: TGTGCCAGCAGCCCAGTCGGGACTGGAGCTAACTATGGTTACACCTTC.

This chain links TRBV20-1 with TRBJ1-2; D is ambiguous. This CDR3 has 21 amino acids. V was cut by 0 bases and J by 0 bases, with 29 bases left in between. Germline V CDR1 and CDR2: DFQATT, SNEGSKA (reference sequence). The CDR3 sequence is CSARDLSGATPHASSNYGYTF. CDR3 nucleotides: TGCAGTGCTAGAGATCTCTCGGGAGCGACTCCCCATGCCTCCTCTAACTATGGCTACACCTTC.

This chain joins TRBV9 and TRBJ1-2; tentatively, D is TRBD1 (5 bases). Germline V lookup: CDR1 SGDLS, CDR2 YYNGEE. This CDR3 spans 15 amino acids. The V end lost 5 bases, the J end lost 0 bases, and 14 bases lay between the germline ends. CDR3 bases: TGTGCCAGCAGTGAGGGGCCTCAAACTAACTATGGCTACACCTTC. As protein: CASSEGPQTNYGYTF.

This clonotype was observed many times. At one end the junction does not follow the germline gene, possibly because of a read error. The chain has TRBV11-2 and TRBJ2-1; 8 nucleotides match TRBD1. The CDR3 spans 13 residues. Germline assignment: CDR1 SGHAT and CDR2 FQNNGV. CDR3 residues: CASSPDRGNEQFF. CDR3 DNA sequence: TGTGCTAGCAGCCCAGACAGGGGCAATGAGCAGTTCTTC.

The rearrangement joins TRBV15 to TRBJ2-7; D possibly matches TRBD1 or TRBD2 (5 bases each). Germline-derived CDR1 and CDR2 are LNHNV and YYDKDF (reference sequence). CDR3 length equals 13 residues. The V end lost 5 bases, the J end lost 5 bases, and 13 bases lay between the germline ends. DNA for the CDR3: TGTGCCACCAGCCCTGAGGGGTACAACGAGCAGTACTTC. Its translation: CATSPEGYNEQYF.

As regards this clonotype: Germline and junction disagree at one end, which may indicate a read error. The CDR3 DNA is TGCGCCTGCAGCACAGGCGGGGGCCTCTCCTACAATGAGCAGTTCTTC. It codes for CACSTGGGLSYNEQFF. This chain uses TRBV5-1 with TRBJ2-1, with D perhaps matching TRBD2 (7 bases). The CDR3 is 16 residues long. The V gene's germline CDR1 is SGHRS and CDR2 YFSETQ.

The chain links TRBV6-5 to TRBJ2-5; D possibly uses TRBD1 or TRBD2 (6 bases each). Germline V gives CDR1 MNHEY, CDR2 SVGAGI. The CDR3 has 14 residues. V lost 4 bases to trimming and J lost 9 bases, with 18 bases between them. The DNA for the CDR3 is TGTGCCAGCAGTTTGCCGGGGGCAGTTGAGGCCCAGTACTTC. It yields the protein CASSLPGAVEAQYF.